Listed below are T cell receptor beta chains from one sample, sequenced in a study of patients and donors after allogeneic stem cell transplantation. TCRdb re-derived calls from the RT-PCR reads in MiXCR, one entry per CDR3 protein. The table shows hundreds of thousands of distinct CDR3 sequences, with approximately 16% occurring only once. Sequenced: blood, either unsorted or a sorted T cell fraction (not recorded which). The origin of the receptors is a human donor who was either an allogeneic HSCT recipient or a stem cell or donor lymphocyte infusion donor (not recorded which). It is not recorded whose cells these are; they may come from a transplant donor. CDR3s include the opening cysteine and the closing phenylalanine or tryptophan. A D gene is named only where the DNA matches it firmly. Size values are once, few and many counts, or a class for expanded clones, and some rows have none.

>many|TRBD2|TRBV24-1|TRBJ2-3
CATSDTGLGRSTDTQYF
TGTGCCACCAGTGACACAGGACTAGGCCGTAGCACAGATACGCAGTATTTT
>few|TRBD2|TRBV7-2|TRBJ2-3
CASSLQSGTSGTDTQYF
TGTGCCAGCAGCTTACAGTCCGGGACTAGCGGCACAGATACGCAGTATTTT
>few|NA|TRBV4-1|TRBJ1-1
CASSPHGVNTEAFF
TGCGCCAGCAGCCCCCACGGAGTTAACACTGAAGCTTTCTTT
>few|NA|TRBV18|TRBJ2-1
CASSPQQSVNEQFF
TGTGCCAGCTCACCTCAGCAGAGCGTAAATGAGCAGTTCTTC
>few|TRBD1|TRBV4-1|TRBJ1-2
CASSQAGQGMYGYTF
TGCGCCAGCAGCCAAGCGGGACAGGGGATGTATGGCTACACCTTC
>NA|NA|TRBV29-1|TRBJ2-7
CSVVVSYEQYF
TGCAGCGTCGTGGTTTCCTACGAGCAGTACTTC
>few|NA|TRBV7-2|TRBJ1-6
CASSLKANSPLHF
TGTGCCAGCAGCTTAAAGGCAAATTCACCCCTCCACTTT
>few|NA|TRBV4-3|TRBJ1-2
CASSQDRWGSNYGYTF
TGCGCCAGCAGCCAAGATAGATGGGGATCAAACTATGGCTACACCTTC
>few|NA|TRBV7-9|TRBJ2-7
CASSLEGHEQYF
TGTGCCAGCAGCTTAGAAGGCCACGAGCAGTACTTC
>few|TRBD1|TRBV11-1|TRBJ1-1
CASSSNRGTNGRDTEAFF
TGTGCCAGCAGCAGTAACAGGGGGACGAACGGGAGGGACACTGAAGCTTTCTTT
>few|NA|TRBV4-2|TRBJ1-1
CASSQEPGENTEAFF
TGTGCCAGCAGCCAAGAGCCAGGCGAGAACACTGAAGCTTTCTTT
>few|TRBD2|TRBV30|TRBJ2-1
CAWSVQGLADYNEQFF
TGTGCCTGGAGTGTACAGGGACTAGCGGATTACAATGAGCAGTTCTTC
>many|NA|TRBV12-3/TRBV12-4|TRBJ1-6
CASSLRTVNSPLHF
TGTGCCAGCAGTTTAAGGACAGTGAATTCACCCCTCCACTTT
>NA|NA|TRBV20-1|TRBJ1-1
CSASPGGTEAFF
TGCAGTGCTAGTCCGGGGGGCACTGAAGCTTTCTTT
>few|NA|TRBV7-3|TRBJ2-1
CASSNRQANEQFF
TGTGCCAGCAGCAACCGACAGGCGAATGAGCAGTTCTTC
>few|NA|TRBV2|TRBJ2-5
CASNGPEETQYF
TGTGCCAGCAATGGTCCGGAGGAGACCCAGTACTTC
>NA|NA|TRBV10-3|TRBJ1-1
CATLGGPANTEAFF
TGTGCCACCTTGGGAGGGCCGGCTAACACTGAAGCTTTCTTT
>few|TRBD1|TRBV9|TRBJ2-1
CASSVGSTRGSSSYNEQFF
TGTGCCAGCAGCGTAGGGTCTACCAGGGGGTCTAGCTCCTACAATGAGCAGTTCTTC
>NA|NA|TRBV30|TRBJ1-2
CAWSVQGRNLYGYTF
TGTGCCTGGAGTGTACAAGGCAGGAACCTCTATGGCTACACCTTC
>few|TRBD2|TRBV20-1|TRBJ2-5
CSAGRTSGGAIETQYF
TGCAGTGCAGGAAGAACTAGCGGGGGGGCCATTGAGACCCAGTACTTC
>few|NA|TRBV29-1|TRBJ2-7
CSVEERWPEYEQYF
TGCAGCGTTGAGGAGCGCTGGCCGGAATACGAGCAGTACTTC
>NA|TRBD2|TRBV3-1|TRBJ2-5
CASSQTSGSYETQYF
TGTGCCAGCAGCCAAACTAGCGGGAGTTATGAGACCCAGTACTTC
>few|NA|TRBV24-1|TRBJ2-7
CATSDIYYEQYF
TGTGCCACCAGTGATATTTACTACGAGCAGTACTTC
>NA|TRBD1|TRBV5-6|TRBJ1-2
CASSPPSDRVHGYTF
TGTGCCAGCAGCCCTCCCTCCGACAGGGTTCATGGCTACACCTTC
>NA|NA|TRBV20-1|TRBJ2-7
CSASFDRSYEQYF
TGCAGTGCTAGTTTTGACCGATCCTACGAGCAGTACTTC
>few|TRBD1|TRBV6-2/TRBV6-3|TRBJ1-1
CASSYTEGAFTEAFF
TGTGCCAGCAGTTACACCGAGGGGGCTTTCACTGAAGCTTTCTTT
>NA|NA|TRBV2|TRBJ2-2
CASSERQGELFF
TGTGCCAGCAGTGAAAGGCAGGGGGAGCTGTTTTTT
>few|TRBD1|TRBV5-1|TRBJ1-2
CASSLPPGRGLGYTF
TGCGCCAGCAGCTTGCCCCCCGGCAGGGGGCTCGGCTACACCTTC
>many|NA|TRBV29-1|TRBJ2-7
CSVESSGSHEQYF
TGCAGCGTTGAATCCTCAGGGAGCCACGAGCAGTACTTC
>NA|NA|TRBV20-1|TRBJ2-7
CTNLGATYEQYF
TGCACCAACCTTGGGGCAACCTACGAGCAGTACTTC